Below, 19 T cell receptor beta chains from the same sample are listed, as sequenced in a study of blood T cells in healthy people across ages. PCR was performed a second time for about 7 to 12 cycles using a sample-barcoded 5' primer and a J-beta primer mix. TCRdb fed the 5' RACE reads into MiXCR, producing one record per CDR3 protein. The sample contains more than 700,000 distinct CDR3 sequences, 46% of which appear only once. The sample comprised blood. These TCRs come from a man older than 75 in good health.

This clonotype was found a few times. The CDR3 here is CASSRQGTSTDTQYF. As DNA, the CDR3 is TGTGCCAGCAGTCGACAGGGAACTAGCACAGATACGCAGTATTTT. This chain connects TRBV12-3 or TRBV12-4 to TRBJ2-3; 7 bases agree with TRBD1. The trim removed 5 bases at V and 0 bases at J, leaving 5 bases unmatched. The CDR3 has 15 residues.

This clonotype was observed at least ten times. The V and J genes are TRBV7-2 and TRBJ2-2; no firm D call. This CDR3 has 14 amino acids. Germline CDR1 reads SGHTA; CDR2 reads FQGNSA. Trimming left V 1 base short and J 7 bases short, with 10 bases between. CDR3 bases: TGTGCCAGCAGCTTAGGCGGTAACCACGGGGAGCTGTTTTTT. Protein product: CASSLGGNHGELFF.

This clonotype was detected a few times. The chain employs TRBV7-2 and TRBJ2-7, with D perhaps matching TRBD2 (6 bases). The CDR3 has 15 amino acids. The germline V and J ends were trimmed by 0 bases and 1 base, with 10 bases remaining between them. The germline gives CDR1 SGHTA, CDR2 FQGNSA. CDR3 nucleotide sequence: TGTGCCAGCAGCTTAGCGCACGGGAGTTCCTACGAGCAGTACTTC. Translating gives CASSLAHGSSYEQYF.

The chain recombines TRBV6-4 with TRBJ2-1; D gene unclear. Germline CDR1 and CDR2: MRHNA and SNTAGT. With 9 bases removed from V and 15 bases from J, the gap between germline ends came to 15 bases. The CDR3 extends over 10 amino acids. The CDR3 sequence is CARISYGRFF. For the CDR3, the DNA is TGTGCCAGGATCAGCTATGGTCGGTTCTTC.

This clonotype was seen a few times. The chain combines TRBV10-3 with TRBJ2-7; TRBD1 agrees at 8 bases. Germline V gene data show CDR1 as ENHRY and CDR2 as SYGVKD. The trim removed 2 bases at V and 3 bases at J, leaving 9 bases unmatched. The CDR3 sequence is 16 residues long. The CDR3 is CAISERIGQGFYEQYF. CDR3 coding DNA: TGTGCCATCAGTGAGCGGATTGGACAGGGATTCTACGAGCAGTACTTC.

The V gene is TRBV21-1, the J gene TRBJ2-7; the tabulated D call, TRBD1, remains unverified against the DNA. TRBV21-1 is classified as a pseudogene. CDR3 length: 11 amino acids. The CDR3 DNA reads TGTGCCAGCAGCAAAGGGGGGAGTTTACACTTC. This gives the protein CASSKGGSLHF.

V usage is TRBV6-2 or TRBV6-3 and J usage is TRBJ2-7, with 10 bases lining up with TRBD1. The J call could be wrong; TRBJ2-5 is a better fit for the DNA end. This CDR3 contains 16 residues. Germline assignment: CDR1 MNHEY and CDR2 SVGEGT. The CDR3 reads CASSYPGTGDGETQYF. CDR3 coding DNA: TGTGCCAGCAGTTATCCCGGGACAGGGGACGGAGAGACCCAGTACTTC.

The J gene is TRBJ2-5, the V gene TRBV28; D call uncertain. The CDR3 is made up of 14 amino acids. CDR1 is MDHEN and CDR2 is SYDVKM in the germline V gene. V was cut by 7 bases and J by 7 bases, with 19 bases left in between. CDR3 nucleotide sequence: TGTGCCAGCACTCCACCCCGGGTCCTTGGGACCCAGTACTTC. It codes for CASTPPRVLGTQYF.

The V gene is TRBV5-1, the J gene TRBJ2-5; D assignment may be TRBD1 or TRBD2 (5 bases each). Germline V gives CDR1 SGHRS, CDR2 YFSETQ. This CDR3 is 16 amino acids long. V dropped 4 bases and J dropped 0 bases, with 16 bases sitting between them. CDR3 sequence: CASSLAPRQNQETQYF. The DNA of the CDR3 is TGCGCCAGCAGCCTAGCCCCGAGACAGAACCAAGAGACCCAGTACTTC. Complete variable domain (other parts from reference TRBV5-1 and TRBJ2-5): KAGVTQTPRYLIKTRGQQVTLSCSPISGHRSVSWYQQTPGQGLQFLFEYFSETQRNKGNFPGRFSGRQFSNSRSEMNVSTLELGDSALYLCASSLAPRQNQETQYFGPGTRLLVL.

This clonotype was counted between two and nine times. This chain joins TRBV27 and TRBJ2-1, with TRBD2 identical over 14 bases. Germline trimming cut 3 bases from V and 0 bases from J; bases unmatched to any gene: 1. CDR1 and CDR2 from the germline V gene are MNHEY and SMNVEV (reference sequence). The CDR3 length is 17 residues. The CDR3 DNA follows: TGTGCCAGCAGTTTCGGGACTAGCGGGGGCTCCTACAATGAGCAGTTCTTC. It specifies CASSFGTSGGSYNEQFF.

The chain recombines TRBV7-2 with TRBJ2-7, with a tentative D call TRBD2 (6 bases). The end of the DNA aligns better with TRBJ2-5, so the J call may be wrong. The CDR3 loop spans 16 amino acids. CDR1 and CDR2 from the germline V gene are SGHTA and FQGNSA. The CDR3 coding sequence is TGTGCCAGCAGCTTACTCGCTAGCGTAGCTCAAGAGACCCAGTACTTC. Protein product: CASSLLASVAQETQYF.

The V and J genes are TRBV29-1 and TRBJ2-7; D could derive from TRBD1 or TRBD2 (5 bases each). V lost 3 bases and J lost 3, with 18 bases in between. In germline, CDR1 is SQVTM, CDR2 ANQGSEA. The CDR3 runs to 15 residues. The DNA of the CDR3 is TGCAGCGTTGATATCCGGGACCTCGGGTACTACGAGCAGTACTTC. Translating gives CSVDIRDLGYYEQYF.

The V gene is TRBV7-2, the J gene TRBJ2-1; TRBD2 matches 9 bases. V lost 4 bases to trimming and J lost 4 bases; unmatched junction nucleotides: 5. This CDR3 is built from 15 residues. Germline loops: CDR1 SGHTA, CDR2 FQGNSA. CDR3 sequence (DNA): TGTGCCAGCAGCTGGGCTAGCGGGACTTACAATGAGCAGTTCTTC. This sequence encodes CASSWASGTYNEQFF.

As DNA, the CDR3 is TGTGCCAGCAGCTCGATCCGACAGGGGTATACGAACACTGAAGCTTTCTTT. Its protein is CASSSIRQGYTNTEAFF. This chain uses TRBV7-9 with TRBJ1-1, with 8 positions matching TRBD1. Germline CDR1 and CDR2: SEHNR and FQNEAQ (reference sequence). The CDR3 has 17 amino acids. V gave up 4 bases and J gave up 1 base; unmatched junction bases: 11.

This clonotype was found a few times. CDR3 bases: TGTGCCATCGGACTAGCGGGAGTCGAAAGAGAGACCCAGTACTTC. The encoded protein is CAIGLAGVERETQYF. The chain links TRBV7-2 to TRBJ2-5; 13 nucleotides align to TRBD2. The CDR3 loop spans 15 amino acids. Germline V lookup: CDR1 SGHTA, CDR2 FQGNSA. The trim removed 10 bases at V and 4 bases at J, leaving 9 bases unmatched. Looking up the rest from reference TRBV7-2 and TRBJ2-5 gives the full variable domain: GAGVSQSPSNKVTEKGKDVELRCDPISGHTALYWYRQSLGQGLEFLIYFQGNSAPDKSGLPSDRFSAERTGGSVSTLTIQRTQQEDSAVYLCAIGLAGVERETQYFGPGTRLLVL.

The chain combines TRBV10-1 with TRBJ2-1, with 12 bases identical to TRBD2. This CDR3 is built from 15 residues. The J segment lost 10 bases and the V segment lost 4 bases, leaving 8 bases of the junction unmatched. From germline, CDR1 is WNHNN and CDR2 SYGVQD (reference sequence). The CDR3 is CASSGLAGVSGEQFF. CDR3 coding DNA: TGCGCCAGCAGTGGACTAGCGGGAGTATCTGGAGAGCAGTTCTTC.

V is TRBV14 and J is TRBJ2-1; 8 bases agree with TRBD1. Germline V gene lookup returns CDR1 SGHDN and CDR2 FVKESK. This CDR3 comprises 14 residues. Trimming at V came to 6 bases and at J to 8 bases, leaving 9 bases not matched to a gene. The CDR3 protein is CASRETGVYDEQFF. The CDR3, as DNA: TGTGCCAGCAGAGAGACAGGGGTTTACGATGAGCAGTTCTTC. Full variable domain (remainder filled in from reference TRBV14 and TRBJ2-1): EAGVTQFPSHSVIEKGQTVTLRCDPISGHDNLYWYRRVMGKEIKFLLHFVKESKQDESGMPNNRFLAERTGGTYSTLKVQPAELEDSGVYFCASRETGVYDEQFFGPGTRLTVL.

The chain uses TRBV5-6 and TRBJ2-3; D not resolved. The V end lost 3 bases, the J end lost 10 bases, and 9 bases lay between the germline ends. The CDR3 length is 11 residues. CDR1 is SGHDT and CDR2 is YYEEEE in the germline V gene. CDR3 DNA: TGTGCCAGCAGCTGCCCCCCATCGCAGTATTTT. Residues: CASSCPPSQYF. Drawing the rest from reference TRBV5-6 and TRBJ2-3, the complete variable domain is DAGVTQSPTHLIKTRGQQVTLRCSPKSGHDTVSWYQQALGQGPQFIFQYYEEEERQRGNFPDRFSGHQFPNYSSELNVNALLLGDSALYLCASSCPPSQYFGPGTRLTVL.

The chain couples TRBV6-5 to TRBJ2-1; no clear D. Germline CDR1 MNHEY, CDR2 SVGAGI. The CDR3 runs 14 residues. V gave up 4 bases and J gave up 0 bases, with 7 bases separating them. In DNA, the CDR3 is TGTGCCAGCAGTTCCCCTAGCTCCTACAATGAGCAGTTCTTC. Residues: CASSSPSSYNEQFF.